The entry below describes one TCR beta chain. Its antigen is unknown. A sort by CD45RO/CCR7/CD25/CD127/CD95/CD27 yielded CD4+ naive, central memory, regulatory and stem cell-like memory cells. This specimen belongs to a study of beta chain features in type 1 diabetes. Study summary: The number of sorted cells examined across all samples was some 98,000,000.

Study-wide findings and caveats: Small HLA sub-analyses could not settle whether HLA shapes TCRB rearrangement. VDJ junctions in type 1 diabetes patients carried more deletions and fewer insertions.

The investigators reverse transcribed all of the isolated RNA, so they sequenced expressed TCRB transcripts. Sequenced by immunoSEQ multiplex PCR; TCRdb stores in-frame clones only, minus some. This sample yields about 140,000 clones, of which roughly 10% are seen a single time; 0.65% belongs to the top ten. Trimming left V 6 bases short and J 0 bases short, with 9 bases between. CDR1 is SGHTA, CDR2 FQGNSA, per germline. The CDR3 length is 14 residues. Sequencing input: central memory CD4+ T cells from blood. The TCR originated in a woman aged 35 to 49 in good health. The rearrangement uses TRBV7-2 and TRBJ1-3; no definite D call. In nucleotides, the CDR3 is TGTGCCAGCAGACCAGGTAGCTCTGGAAACACCATATATTTT. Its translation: CASRPGSSGNTIYF.